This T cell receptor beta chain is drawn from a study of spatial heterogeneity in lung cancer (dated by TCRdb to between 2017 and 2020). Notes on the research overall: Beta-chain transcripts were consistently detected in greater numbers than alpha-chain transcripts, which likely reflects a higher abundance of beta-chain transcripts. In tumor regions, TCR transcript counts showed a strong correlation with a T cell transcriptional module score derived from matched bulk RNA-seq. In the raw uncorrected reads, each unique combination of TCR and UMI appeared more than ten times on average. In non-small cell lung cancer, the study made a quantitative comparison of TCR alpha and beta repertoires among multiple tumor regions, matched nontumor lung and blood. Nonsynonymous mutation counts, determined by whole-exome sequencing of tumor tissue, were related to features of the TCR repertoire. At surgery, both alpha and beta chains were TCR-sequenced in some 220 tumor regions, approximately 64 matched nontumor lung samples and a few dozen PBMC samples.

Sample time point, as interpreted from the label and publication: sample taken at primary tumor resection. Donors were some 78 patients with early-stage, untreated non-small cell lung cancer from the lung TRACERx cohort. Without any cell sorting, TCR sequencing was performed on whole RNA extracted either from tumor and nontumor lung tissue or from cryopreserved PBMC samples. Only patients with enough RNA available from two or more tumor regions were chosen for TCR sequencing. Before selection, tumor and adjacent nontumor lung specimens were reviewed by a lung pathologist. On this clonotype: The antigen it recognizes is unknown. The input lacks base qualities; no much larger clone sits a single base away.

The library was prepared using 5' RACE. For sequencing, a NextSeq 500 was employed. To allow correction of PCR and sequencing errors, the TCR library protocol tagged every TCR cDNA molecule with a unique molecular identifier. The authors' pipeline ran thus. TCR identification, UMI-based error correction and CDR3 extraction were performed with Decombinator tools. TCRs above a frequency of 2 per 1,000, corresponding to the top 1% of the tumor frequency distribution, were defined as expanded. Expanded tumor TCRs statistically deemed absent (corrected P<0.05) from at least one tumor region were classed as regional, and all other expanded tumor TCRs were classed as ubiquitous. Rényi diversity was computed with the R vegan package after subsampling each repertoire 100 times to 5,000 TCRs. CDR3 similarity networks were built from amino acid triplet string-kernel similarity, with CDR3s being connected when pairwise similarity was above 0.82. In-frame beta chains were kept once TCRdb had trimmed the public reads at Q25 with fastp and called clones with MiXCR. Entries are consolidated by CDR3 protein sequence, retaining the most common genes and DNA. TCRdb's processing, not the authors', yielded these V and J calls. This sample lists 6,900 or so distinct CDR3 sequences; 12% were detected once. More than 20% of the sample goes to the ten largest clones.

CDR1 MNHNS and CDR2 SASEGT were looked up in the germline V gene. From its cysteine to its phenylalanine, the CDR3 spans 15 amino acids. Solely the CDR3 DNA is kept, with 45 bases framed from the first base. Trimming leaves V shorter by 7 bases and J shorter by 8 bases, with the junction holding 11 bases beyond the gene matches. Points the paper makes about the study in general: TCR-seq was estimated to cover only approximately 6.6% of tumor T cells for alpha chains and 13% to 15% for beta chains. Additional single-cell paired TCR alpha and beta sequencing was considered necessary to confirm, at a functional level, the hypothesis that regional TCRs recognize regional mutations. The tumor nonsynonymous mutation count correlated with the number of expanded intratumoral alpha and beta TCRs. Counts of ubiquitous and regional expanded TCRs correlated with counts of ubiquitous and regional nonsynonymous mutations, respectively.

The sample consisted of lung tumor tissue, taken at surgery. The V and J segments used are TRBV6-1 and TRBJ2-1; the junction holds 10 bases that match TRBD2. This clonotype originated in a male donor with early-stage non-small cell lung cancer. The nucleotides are TGTGCCAGCAACCCTCCTCTAGCGGGAGTAGATGAGCAGTTCTTC. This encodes CASNPPLAGVDEQFF.